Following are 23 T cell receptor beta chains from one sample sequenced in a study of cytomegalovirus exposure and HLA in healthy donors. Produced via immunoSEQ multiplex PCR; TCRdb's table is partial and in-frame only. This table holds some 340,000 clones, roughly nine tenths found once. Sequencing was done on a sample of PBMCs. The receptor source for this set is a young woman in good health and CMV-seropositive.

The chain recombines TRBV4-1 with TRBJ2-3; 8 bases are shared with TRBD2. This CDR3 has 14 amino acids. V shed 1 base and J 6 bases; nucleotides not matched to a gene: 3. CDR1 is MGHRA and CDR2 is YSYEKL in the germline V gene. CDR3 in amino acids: CASSQVSGEDTQYF. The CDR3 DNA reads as TGCGCCAGCAGCCAAGTTAGCGGGGAGGATACGCAGTATTTT.

CDR3 DNA: TGTGCCAGCAGCTTATGGAGCACTGAAGCTTTCTTT. It specifies CASSLWSTEAFF. The chain joins TRBV5-7 to TRBJ1-1; D is ambiguous. TRBV5-7 is classed as an ORF, of uncertain function. The CDR3 is 12 residues long. Deletions cut 2 bases from V and 4 bases from J, with 6 bases between.

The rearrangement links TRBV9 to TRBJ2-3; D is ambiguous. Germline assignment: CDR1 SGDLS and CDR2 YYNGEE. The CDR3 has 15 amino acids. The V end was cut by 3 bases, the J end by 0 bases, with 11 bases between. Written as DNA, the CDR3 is TGTGCCAGCAGCGAACTAAGAACTAGCACAGATACGCAGTATTTT. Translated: CASSELRTSTDTQYF.

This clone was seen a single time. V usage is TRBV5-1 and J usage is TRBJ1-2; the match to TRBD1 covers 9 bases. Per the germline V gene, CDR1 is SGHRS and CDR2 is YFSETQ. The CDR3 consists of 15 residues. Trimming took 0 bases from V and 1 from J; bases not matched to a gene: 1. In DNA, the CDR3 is TGCGCCAGCAGCTTGGGACAGGGGGTTAACTATGGCTACACCTTC. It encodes CASSLGQGVNYGYTF.

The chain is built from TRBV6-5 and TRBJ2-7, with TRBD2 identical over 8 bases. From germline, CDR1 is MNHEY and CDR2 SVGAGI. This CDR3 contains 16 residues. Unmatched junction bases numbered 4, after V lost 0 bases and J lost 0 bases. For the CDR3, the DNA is TGTGCCAGCAGTTACTCCGAGCGGGAGCGCTCCTACGAGCAGTACTTC. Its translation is CASSYSERERSYEQYF.

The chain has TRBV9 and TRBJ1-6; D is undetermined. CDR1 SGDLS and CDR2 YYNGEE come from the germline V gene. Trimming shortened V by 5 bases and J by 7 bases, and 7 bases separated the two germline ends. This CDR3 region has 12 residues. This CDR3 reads CASREGNSPLHF. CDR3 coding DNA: TGTGCCAGCAGGGAAGGGAATTCACCCCTCCACTTT.

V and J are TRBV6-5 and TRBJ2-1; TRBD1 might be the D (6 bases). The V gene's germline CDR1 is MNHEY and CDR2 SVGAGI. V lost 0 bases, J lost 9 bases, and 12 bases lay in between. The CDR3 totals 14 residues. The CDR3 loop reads CASSYSTGGGEQFF. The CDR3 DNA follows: TGTGCCAGCAGTTACTCGACAGGAGGAGGTGAGCAGTTCTTC.

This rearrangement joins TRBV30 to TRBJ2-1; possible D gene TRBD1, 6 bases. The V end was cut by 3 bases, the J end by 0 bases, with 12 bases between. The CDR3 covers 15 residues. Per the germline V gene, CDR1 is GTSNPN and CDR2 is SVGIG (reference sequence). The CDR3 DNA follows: TGTGCCTGGAGCGGCGGCAGGGGCTCCTACAATGAGCAGTTCTTC. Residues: CAWSGGRGSYNEQFF.

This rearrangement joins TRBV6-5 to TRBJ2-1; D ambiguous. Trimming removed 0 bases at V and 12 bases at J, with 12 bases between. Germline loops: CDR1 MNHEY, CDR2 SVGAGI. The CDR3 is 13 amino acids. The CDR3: CASSYSRIARQFF. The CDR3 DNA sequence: TGTGCCAGCAGTTACTCGAGGATAGCTAGGCAGTTCTTC.

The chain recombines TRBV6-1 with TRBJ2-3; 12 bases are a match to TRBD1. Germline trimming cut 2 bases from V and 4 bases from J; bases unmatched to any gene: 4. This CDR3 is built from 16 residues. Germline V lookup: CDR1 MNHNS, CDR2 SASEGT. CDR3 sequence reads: CASSESGTGGADTQYF. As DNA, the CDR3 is TGTGCCAGCAGTGAATCCGGGACAGGGGGCGCAGATACGCAGTATTTT.

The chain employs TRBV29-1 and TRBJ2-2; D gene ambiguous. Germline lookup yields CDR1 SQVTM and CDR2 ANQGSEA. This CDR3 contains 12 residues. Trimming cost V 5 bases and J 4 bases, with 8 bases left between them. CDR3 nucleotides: TGCAGCGTTATGACGGTCACCGGGGAGCTGTTTTTT. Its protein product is CSVMTVTGELFF.

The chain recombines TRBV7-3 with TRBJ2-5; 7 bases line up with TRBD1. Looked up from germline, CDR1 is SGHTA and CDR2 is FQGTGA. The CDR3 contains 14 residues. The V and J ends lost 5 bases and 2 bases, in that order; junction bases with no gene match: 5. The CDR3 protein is CASSLTGKQETQYF. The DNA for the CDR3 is TGTGCCAGCAGCCTGACAGGGAAACAAGAGACCCAGTACTTC. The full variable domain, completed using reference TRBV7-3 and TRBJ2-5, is GAGVSQTPSNKVTEKGKYVELRCDPISGHTALYWYRQSLGQGPEFLIYFQGTGAADDSGLPNDRFFAVRPEGSVSTLKIQRTERGDSAVYLCASSLTGKQETQYFGPGTRLLVL.

Here the CDR3 reads CASSPPPGQYF. As DNA, the CDR3 is TGTGCCAGCAGTCCGCCCCCCGGGCAGTACTTC. The chain joins TRBV28 to TRBJ2-7; D remains unclear. Trimming removed 5 bases from V and 9 bases from J, with 11 bases in between. CDR1 is MDHEN, CDR2 SYDVKM, per germline. There are 11 residues in the CDR3.

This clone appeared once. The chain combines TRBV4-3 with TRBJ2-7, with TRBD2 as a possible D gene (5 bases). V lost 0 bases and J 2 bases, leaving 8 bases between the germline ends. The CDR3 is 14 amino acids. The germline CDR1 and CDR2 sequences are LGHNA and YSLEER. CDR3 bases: TGCGCCAGCAGCCAAGACGGGGAGACCTACGAGCAGTACTTC. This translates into CASSQDGETYEQYF.

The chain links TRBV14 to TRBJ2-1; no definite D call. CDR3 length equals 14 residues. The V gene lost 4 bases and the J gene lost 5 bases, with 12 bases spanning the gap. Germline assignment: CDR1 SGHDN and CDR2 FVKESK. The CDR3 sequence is CASSLRTSNNEQFF. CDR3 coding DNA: TGTGCCAGCAGCCTTCGGACCTCTAACAATGAGCAGTTCTTC.

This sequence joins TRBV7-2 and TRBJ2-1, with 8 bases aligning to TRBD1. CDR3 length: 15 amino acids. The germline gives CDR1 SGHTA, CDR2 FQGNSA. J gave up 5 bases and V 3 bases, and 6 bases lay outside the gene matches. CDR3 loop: CASSFYQGANNEQFF. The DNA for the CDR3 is TGTGCCAGCAGCTTTTATCAGGGGGCGAACAATGAGCAGTTCTTC.

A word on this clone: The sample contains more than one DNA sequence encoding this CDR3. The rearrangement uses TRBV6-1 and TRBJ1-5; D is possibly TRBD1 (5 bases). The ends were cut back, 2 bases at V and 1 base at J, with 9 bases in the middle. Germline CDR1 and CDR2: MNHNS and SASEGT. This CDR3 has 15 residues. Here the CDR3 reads CASSESGTSNQPQHF. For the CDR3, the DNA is TGTGCCAGCAGTGAATCTGGGACGAGCAATCAGCCCCAGCATTTT.

CDR3 region: CASRDRGGLALHF. For the CDR3, the DNA is TGTGCCAGCAGGGACAGGGGGGGACTGGCCCTCCACTTT. The chain couples TRBV27 to TRBJ1-6; 10 nucleotides match TRBD1. The CDR3 covers 13 residues. The germline gives CDR1 MNHEY, CDR2 SMNVEV (reference sequence). The J segment lost 14 bases and the V segment lost 6 bases, leaving 7 bases of the junction unmatched.

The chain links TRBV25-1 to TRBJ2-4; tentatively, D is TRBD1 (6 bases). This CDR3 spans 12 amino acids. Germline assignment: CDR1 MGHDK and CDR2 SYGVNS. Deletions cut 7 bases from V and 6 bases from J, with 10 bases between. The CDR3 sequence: CASNTGRNIQYF. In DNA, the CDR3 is TGTGCCAGCAATACAGGGAGAAACATTCAGTACTTC.

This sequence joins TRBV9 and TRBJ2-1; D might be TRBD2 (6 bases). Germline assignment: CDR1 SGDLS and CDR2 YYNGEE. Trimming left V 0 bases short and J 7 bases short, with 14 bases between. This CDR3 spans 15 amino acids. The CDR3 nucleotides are TGTGCCAGCAGCGTAGGGGGGACTCTAGGGAATGAGCAGTTCTTC. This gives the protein CASSVGGTLGNEQFF.

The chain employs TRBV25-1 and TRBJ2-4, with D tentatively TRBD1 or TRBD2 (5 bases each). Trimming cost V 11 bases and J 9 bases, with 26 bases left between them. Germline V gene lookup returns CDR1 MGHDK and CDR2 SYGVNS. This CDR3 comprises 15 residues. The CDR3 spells CAGDDGASRGGIQYF. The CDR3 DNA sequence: TGTGCCGGAGATGACGGCGCTTCGAGGGGTGGCATTCAGTACTTC.

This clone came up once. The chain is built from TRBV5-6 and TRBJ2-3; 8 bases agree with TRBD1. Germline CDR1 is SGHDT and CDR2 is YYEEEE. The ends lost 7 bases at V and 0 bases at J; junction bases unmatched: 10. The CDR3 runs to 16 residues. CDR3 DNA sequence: TGTGCCAGCCGACAACCAGGGGGCACCAGCACAGATACGCAGTATTTT. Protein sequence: CASRQPGGTSTDTQYF.

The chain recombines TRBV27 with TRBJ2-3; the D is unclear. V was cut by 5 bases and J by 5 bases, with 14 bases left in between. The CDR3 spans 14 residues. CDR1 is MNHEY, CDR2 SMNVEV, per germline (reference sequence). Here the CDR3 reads CASSDSSWRDTQYF. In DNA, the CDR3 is TGTGCCAGCAGTGATTCTAGTTGGAGAGATACGCAGTATTTT.